Listed here are 6 T cell receptor beta chains from one sample, sequenced in a study of blood T cell repertoires in COVID-19. Clones were sequenced by immunoSEQ multiplex PCR, and TCRdb holds only the in-frame ones, with some missing. The sample consists of 65,000 to 95,000 clones, 84% of them appearing once. The specimen was peripheral blood. These receptors originate from a woman between 45 and 65 years old with acute or convalescent COVID-19.

This clone was counted only a few times. The J gene is TRBJ2-7, the V gene TRBV7-2; tentative D call: TRBD2 (7 bases). The CDR3 totals 12 residues. Trimming took 6 bases from V and 3 from J, leaving 9 bases between them. CDR1 and CDR2 from the germline V gene are SGHTA and FQGNSA. The CDR3 nucleotides read TGTGCCAGCAGAGGGGGGGGCTACGAGCAGTACTTC. It codes for CASRGGGYEQYF.

J is TRBJ1-4 and V is TRBV30, with D possibly TRBD1 on 5 matching bases. Trimming took off 2 bases at V and 4 bases at J, with 14 bases between the two ends. Germline loops: CDR1 GTSNPN, CDR2 SVGIG (reference sequence). The CDR3 consists of 15 residues. Here the CDR3 reads CAWSLGGTFNEKLFF. In DNA, the CDR3 is TGTGCCTGGAGTCTGGGAGGGACTTTTAATGAAAAACTGTTTTTT.

This clone has just one count. The V call is TRBV4-2, the J call TRBJ1-4, with a tentative D call TRBD1 (5 bases). The germline V gene has CDR1 LGHNA and CDR2 YNFKEQ. Between the trimmed V and J ends, which lost 4 bases and 4 bases, there was a span of 16 bases. CDR3 length equals 16 residues. The CDR3 loop is CASSPGPGGVNEKLFF. DNA for the CDR3: TGTGCCAGCAGCCCGGGTCCTGGGGGGGTTAATGAAAAACTGTTTTTT.

The chain combines TRBV19 with TRBJ1-1, with D possibly being TRBD1 (5 bases). The ends were cut back, 7 bases at V and 1 base at J, with 10 bases in the middle. This CDR3 is built from 13 residues. Germline CDR1 and CDR2: LNHDA and SQIVND (reference sequence). CDR3 sequence reads: CASKDTQNTEAFF. DNA of the CDR3: TGTGCCAGTAAGGACACCCAGAACACTGAAGCTTTCTTT.

The CDR3 DNA sequence: TGCGCCAGCAGCCAGGAGACCGGGCCCCAGCATTTT. Translation gives CASSQETGPQHF. V usage is TRBV4-1 and J usage is TRBJ1-5; no firm D call. The length of the CDR3 is 12 residues. V dropped 3 bases and J dropped 9 bases, with 9 bases sitting between them. CDR1 MGHRA and CDR2 YSYEKL come from the germline V gene.

V gene TRBV7-3 combines with J gene TRBJ1-6; D is possibly TRBD1 (6 bases). V lost 0 bases to trimming and J lost 7 bases, with 10 bases between them. CDR1 SGHTA and CDR2 FQGTGA come from the germline V gene. This CDR3 comprises 15 residues. CDR3 amino acids: CASSLTTGWNSPLHF. The CDR3, as DNA: TGTGCCAGCAGCTTAACAACAGGGTGGAATTCACCCCTCCACTTT.